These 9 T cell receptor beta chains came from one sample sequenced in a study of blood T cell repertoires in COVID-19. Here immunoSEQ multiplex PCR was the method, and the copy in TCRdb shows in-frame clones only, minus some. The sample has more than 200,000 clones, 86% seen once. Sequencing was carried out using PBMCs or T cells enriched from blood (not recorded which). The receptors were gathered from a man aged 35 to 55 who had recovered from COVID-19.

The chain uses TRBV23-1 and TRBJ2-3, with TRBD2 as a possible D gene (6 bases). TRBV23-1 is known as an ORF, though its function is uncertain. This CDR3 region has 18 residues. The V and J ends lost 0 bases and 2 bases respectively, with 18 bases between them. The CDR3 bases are TGCGCCAGCAGTCAATCCGGGACTGTCTACCTGTACACAGATACGCAGTATTTT. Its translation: CASSQSGTVYLYTDTQYF.

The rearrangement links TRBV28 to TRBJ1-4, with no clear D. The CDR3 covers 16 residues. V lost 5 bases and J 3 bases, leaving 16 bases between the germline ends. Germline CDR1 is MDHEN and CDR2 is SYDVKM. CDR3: CASSPLGRIANEKLFF. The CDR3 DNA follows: TGTGCCAGCAGTCCCCTGGGCCGTATAGCTAATGAAAAACTGTTTTTT.

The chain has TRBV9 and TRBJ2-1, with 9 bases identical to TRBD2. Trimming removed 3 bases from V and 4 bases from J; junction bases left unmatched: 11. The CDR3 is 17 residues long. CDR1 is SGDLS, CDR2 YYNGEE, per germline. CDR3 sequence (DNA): TGTGCCAGCAGCGGTGGGACTAGCAGCGGAGTATACAATGAGCAGTTCTTC. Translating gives CASSGGTSSGVYNEQFF.

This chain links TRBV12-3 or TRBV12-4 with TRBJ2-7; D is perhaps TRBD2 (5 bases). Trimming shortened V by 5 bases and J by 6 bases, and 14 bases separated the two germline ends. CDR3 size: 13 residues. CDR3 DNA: TGTGCCAGCAGTACCGACGAGGGCCTCGAGCAGTACTTC. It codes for CASSTDEGLEQYF.

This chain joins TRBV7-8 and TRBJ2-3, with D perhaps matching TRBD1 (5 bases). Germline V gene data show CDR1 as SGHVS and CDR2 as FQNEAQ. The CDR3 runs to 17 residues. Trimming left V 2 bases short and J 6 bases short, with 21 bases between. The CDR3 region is CASSLKGRGALPDTQYF. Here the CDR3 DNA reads TGTGCCAGCAGCTTAAAGGGGCGTGGGGCCCTTCCCGATACGCAGTATTTT.

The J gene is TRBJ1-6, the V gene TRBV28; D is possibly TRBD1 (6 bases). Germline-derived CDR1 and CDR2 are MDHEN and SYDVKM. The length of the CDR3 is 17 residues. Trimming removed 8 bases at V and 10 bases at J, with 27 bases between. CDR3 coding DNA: TGTGCCAGCGACCAAGGGGGGGCGCGCTTAGGGTGGTCACCCCTCCACTTT. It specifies CASDQGGARLGWSPLHF.

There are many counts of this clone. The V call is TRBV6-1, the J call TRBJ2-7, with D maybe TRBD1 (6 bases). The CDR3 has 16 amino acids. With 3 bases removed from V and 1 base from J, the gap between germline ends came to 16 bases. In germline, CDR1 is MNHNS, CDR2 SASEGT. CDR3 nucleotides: TGTGCCAGCAGTGACGTGATAGGGGGTAATTCCTACGAGCAGTACTTC. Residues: CASSDVIGGNSYEQYF.

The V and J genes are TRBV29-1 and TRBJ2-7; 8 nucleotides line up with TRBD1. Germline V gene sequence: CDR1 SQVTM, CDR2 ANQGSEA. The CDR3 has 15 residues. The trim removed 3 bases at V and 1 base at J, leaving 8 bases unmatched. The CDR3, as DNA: TGCAGCGTTGACGGACAGGGCTATGGGTCCTACGAGCAGTACTTC. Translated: CSVDGQGYGSYEQYF.

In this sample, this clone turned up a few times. Here the CDR3 reads CASSLGQGLGNTEAFF. The CDR3 coding sequence is TGTGCCAGCAGCTTAGGGCAGGGATTGGGGAACACTGAAGCTTTCTTT. The chain combines TRBV7-9 with TRBJ1-1, with a tentative D call TRBD1 (5 bases). The germline gives CDR1 SEHNR, CDR2 FQNEAQ (reference sequence). CDR3 size: 16 residues. V lost 1 base and J 1 base, leaving 13 bases between the germline ends.